Below are 23 T cell receptor beta chains sequenced from a single sample in a study of T cell responses to AZD1222 COVID-19 vaccine. Sequencing was performed with immunoSEQ multiplex PCR; in TCRdb, only in-frame clones are kept and a portion is missing. Found here are just under 90,000 clones, 88% of them singletons; the top ten hold approximately 6.3%. The input for sequencing was peripheral blood, taken on day 0 of AZD1222 vaccination. These receptors all come from an adult in good health.

About this clone: Compared with germline, one end of the junction differs, possibly owing to a read error. The chain combines TRBV15 with TRBJ1-1; tentatively, D is TRBD1 (5 bases). Germline-derived CDR1 and CDR2 are LNHNV and YYDKDF (reference sequence). This CDR3 has 14 amino acids. DNA of the CDR3: TGTGCCACCAGCAGAGATCGAAAGGACACCGAAGCTTTCTTT. Translation: CATSRDRKDTEAFF.

This clone was observed a single time. The rearrangement links TRBV6-5 to TRBJ2-5; 7 bases agree with TRBD1. Looked up from germline, CDR1 is MNHEY and CDR2 is SVGAGI. Trimming removed 6 bases from V and 5 bases from J; junction bases left unmatched: 6. The CDR3 sequence is 13 residues long. This CDR3 is CASSHRGGETQYF. CDR3 DNA sequence: TGTGCCAGCAGCCACAGGGGTGGGGAGACCCAGTACTTC.

The chain is built from TRBV7-2 and TRBJ1-2, with D possibly TRBD1 on 5 matching bases. The CDR3 loop spans 14 amino acids. Germline loops: CDR1 SGHTA, CDR2 FQGNSA. Trimming took 0 bases from V and 4 from J, leaving 9 bases between them. CDR3 amino acids: CASSLAGDRYGYTF. For the CDR3, the DNA is TGTGCCAGCAGCTTAGCAGGGGACCGCTATGGCTACACCTTC.

The CDR3 region is CASSQEGVGGGWNSPLHF. The CDR3 DNA reads as TGTGCCAGCAGCCAAGAGGGAGTTGGGGGTGGTTGGAATTCACCCCTCCACTTT. The chain links TRBV14 to TRBJ1-6; tentatively, D is TRBD1 (5 bases). The V gene lost 0 bases and the J gene lost 7 bases, with 19 bases spanning the gap. The V gene's germline CDR1 is SGHDN and CDR2 FVKESK. The CDR3 is 18 amino acids.

This clone appeared a single time. The rearrangement joins TRBV7-6 to TRBJ2-3; 14 bases are shared with TRBD2. The CDR3 extends over 16 amino acids. Germline CDR1 is SGHVS and CDR2 is FNYEAQ. V lost 1 base and J lost 3; bases outside the gene matches: 0. CDR3 loop: CASSLGTSGRTDTQYF. DNA for the CDR3: TGTGCCAGCAGCTTAGGGACTAGCGGGAGGACAGATACGCAGTATTTT. Supplemented by reference TRBV7-6 and TRBJ2-3, the full variable domain reads GAGVSQSPRYKVTKRGQDVALRCDPISGHVSLYWYRQALGQGPEFLTYFNYEAQQDKSGLPNDRFSAERPEGSISTLTIQRTEQRDSAMYRCASSLGTSGRTDTQYFGPGTRLTVL.

The gene calls are TRBV27 and TRBJ2-3; 10 bases map to TRBD2. The CDR3 loop spans 15 amino acids. Trimming removed 3 bases from V and 4 bases from J; junction bases left unmatched: 4. CDR1 is MNHEY, CDR2 SMNVEV, per germline (reference sequence). Written as DNA, the CDR3 is TGTGCCAGCAGTTTGGTACTAGCGGGACCAGATACGCAGTATTTT. Translation gives CASSLVLAGPDTQYF.

The CDR3 here is CASSETGRASGYEQYF. The CDR3 DNA sequence: TGTGCCAGCAGTGAAACTGGTCGGGCTAGCGGGTACGAGCAGTACTTC. V and J are TRBV25-1 and TRBJ2-7, with TRBD2 matching over 8 bases. There are 16 residues in the CDR3. Trimming took 2 bases from V and 4 from J; bases not matched to a gene: 10. Germline CDR1 is MGHDK and CDR2 is SYGVNS.

This clone is medium-sized. The CDR3 loop reads CASSPGTGAEKLFF. CDR3 DNA sequence: TGCGCCAGCAGCCCCGGGACAGGGGCCGAAAAACTGTTTTTT. V is TRBV4-1 and J is TRBJ1-4; TRBD1 agrees at 10 bases. J lost 8 bases, V lost 4 bases, and 4 bases had no gene match. Germline lookup yields CDR1 MGHRA and CDR2 YSYEKL. The CDR3 is 14 residues long.

This clone was seen a handful of times. This chain links TRBV19 with TRBJ2-6, with a weak D call TRBD1 (5 bases). Germline CDR1 and CDR2: LNHDA and SQIVND (reference sequence). Trimming left V 0 bases short and J 0 bases short, with 12 bases between. The CDR3 sequence is 18 residues long. The CDR3 coding sequence is TGTGCCAGTAGTATAGATGGTAGGGGATACTCTGGGGCCAACGTCCTGACTTTC. Amino acid sequence: CASSIDGRGYSGANVLTF. Using reference TRBV19 and TRBJ2-6 for the parts outside the CDR3, the full variable domain is DGGITQSPKYLFRKEGQNVTLSCEQNLNHDAMYWYRQDPGQGLRLIYYSQIVNDFQKGDIAEGYSVSREKKESFPLTVTSAQKNPTAFYLCASSIDGRGYSGANVLTFGAGSRLTVL.

The rearrangement joins TRBV19 to TRBJ1-5; 10 bases map to TRBD1. This CDR3 is built from 17 residues. Germline V lookup: CDR1 LNHDA, CDR2 SQIVND (reference sequence). V was pared by 5 bases and J by 6 bases, with 13 bases of the junction left unmatched. In DNA form, the CDR3 reads TGTGCCAGTAGTCGACAGCCCCGGGACAGGGGATCTCAGCCCCAGCATTTT. Translating it yields CASSRQPRDRGSQPQHF.

V usage is TRBV2 and J usage is TRBJ1-1; weak D call: TRBD1 (5 bases). Per germline, CDR1 SNHLY and CDR2 FYNNEI. V was clipped by 2 bases and J by 2 bases, with 9 bases between them. This CDR3 spans 14 amino acids. CDR3 sequence reads: CASSEQGKNTEAFF. The CDR3 DNA reads as TGTGCCAGCAGTGAACAGGGAAAAAACACTGAAGCTTTCTTT. Drawing the rest from reference TRBV2 and TRBJ1-1, the complete variable domain is EPEVTQTPSHQVTQMGQEVILRCVPISNHLYFYWYRQILGQKVEFLVSFYNNEISEKSEIFDDQFSVERPDGSNFTLKIRSTKLEDSAMYFCASSEQGKNTEAFFGQGTRLTVV.

The rearrangement links TRBV9 to TRBJ1-5, with 8 bases that match TRBD1. The CDR3 runs to 16 residues. The V segment lost 2 bases and the J segment 4 bases; nucleotides outside the gene matches: 8. From germline, CDR1 is SGDLS and CDR2 YYNGEE. DNA for the CDR3: TGTGCCAGCAGCGTCGGGACAGGAGAGGGGAATCAGCCCCAGCATTTT. It codes for CASSVGTGEGNQPQHF.

The V and J genes are TRBV12-3 or TRBV12-4 and TRBJ1-1; the D is unclear. This CDR3 contains 12 residues. Trimming took off 3 bases at V and 6 bases at J, with 8 bases between the two ends. The CDR3 region has the DNA TGTGCCAGCAGTTTTCTGGCCGCTGAAGCTTTCTTT. Amino acid sequence: CASSFLAAEAFF.

The V call is TRBV19, the J call TRBJ2-3; D gene unclear. This CDR3 spans 13 amino acids. Trimming pared 5 bases from V and 3 bases from J, leaving 9 bases between. The germline V gene encodes CDR1 LNHDA and CDR2 SQIVND (reference sequence). The CDR3 reads CASSQPPTDTQYF. DNA of the CDR3: TGTGCCAGTAGTCAACCTCCTACAGATACGCAGTATTTT. Full variable domain (outside the CDR3, taken from reference TRBV19 and TRBJ2-3): DGGITQSPKYLFRKEGQNVTLSCEQNLNHDAMYWYRQDPGQGLRLIYYSQIVNDFQKGDIAEGYSVSREKKESFPLTVTSAQKNPTAFYLCASSQPPTDTQYFGPGTRLTVL.

The J gene is TRBJ2-3, the V gene TRBV7-8, with D perhaps TRBD2 (6 bases). V lost 5 bases and J 5 bases, leaving 20 bases between the germline ends. CDR3 size: 16 residues. CDR1 is SGHVS and CDR2 is FQNEAQ in the germline V gene. The CDR3 sequence is CASSDRRVGDIDTQYF. The CDR3 coding sequence is TGTGCCAGCAGCGACCGGAGGGTAGGGGATATAGATACGCAGTATTTT.

J is TRBJ2-1 and V is TRBV12-3 or TRBV12-4; 7 bases are a match to TRBD2. V shed 1 base, J shed 14 bases, and the junction held 2 bases outside the gene matches. The CDR3 covers 11 residues. CDR3 residues: CASSLVREEFF. In nucleotides, the CDR3 is TGTGCCAGCAGTTTAGTTCGGGAGGAGTTCTTC.

This chain's CDR3 is CASSPLPPTKENTIYF. As DNA, the CDR3 is TGTGCCAGCTCACCACTCCCCCCGACGAAGGAAAACACCATATATTTT. The V gene is TRBV18, the J gene TRBJ1-3; D call uncertain. This CDR3 spans 16 amino acids. Trimming took off 1 base at V and 6 bases at J, with 16 bases between the two ends. From germline, CDR1 is KGHSH and CDR2 LQKENI.

The chain recombines TRBV18 with TRBJ2-7; TRBD2 matches 9 bases. The CDR3 runs to 15 residues. Germline CDR1 and CDR2: KGHSH and LQKENI. The V segment lost 0 bases and the J segment 2 bases; nucleotides outside the gene matches: 2. CDR3 bases: TGTGCCAGCTCACCACCGGGCGGGAGGGCCTACGAGCAGTACTTC. Its translation: CASSPPGGRAYEQYF.

The rearrangement uses TRBV27 and TRBJ1-6; D is possibly TRBD1 (5 bases). V gave up 5 bases and J gave up 6 bases, with 14 bases separating them. The germline V gene has CDR1 MNHEY and CDR2 SMNVEV (reference sequence). The CDR3 covers 15 residues. The CDR3 coding sequence is TGTGCCAGCAGTCTGGACCCGGGGCTTAATTCACCCCTCCACTTT. It yields the protein CASSLDPGLNSPLHF.

This clone was counted a single time. The genes are TRBV7-9 and TRBJ2-6, with 11 bases lining up with TRBD1. CDR1 is SEHNR and CDR2 is FQNEAQ in the germline V gene (reference sequence). The trim removed 7 bases at V and 0 bases at J, leaving 5 bases unmatched. This CDR3 is built from 17 residues. CDR3 region: CASTSGQGASGANVLTF. CDR3 DNA: TGTGCCAGCACCAGCGGACAGGGGGCCTCTGGGGCCAACGTCCTGACTTTC.

The V gene is TRBV25-1, the J gene TRBJ2-1; 8 bases are shared with TRBD2. The CDR3 covers 18 residues. Trimming at V came to 3 bases and at J to 0 bases, leaving 10 bases not matched to a gene. CDR1 and CDR2 (germline): MGHDK, SYGVNS. The CDR3 DNA is TGTGCCAGCAGTGATTTCGTAGCGGGGTTGGGCTCCTACAATGAGCAGTTCTTC. Translating it yields CASSDFVAGLGSYNEQFF. Supplemented by reference TRBV25-1 and TRBJ2-1, the full variable domain reads EADIYQTPRYLVIGTGKKITLECSQTMGHDKMYWYQQDPGMELHLIHYSYGVNSTEKGDLSSESTVSRIRTEHFPLTLESARPSHTSQYLCASSDFVAGLGSYNEQFFGPGTRLTVL.

The chain employs TRBV3-1 (or the pseudogene TRBV3-2) and TRBJ2-3, with D perhaps TRBD1 (6 bases). This CDR3 is 12 amino acids long. Between the trimmed V and J ends, which lost 5 bases and 6 bases, there was a span of 9 bases. Per the germline V gene, CDR1 is LGHDT and CDR2 is YNNKEL (reference sequence). The CDR3 DNA is TGTGCCAGCAGCAGACAGGCTGATACGCAGTATTTT. Its protein is CASSRQADTQYF.

This chain connects TRBV2 to TRBJ1-2; D remains ambiguous. CDR3 length equals 13 residues. Germline CDR1 and CDR2: SNHLY and FYNNEI. V dropped 5 bases and J dropped 1 base, with 8 bases sitting between them. The CDR3 nucleotides read TGTGCCAGCAGTTTCGGGCATAACTATGGCTACACCTTC. Protein product: CASSFGHNYGYTF.